This T cell receptor (beta chain) came from a study of T cells in Graves' hyperthyroidism and ophthalmopathy. Recently diagnosed hyperthyroidism of less than 2 months' duration affected patients aged 18 to 65. Regions amplified from RNA transcripts were the TCR beta CDR3 regions. When the TCR CDR3 underwent first-round RT-PCR, the HTBI primer set was used. TCRdb called the multiplex PCR reads again in MiXCR, with one record for every CDR3 protein. The sample records a few hundred thousand distinct CDR3 sequences, approximately 14% being singletons. The CDR3 contains 16 residues. Germline values: CDR1 DFQATT, CDR2 SNEGSKA (reference sequence). Trimming removed 1 base from V and 1 base from J; junction bases left unmatched: 8. There are many counts of this clonotype.

The chain carries TRBV20-1 and TRBJ2-5; 8 bases align to TRBD1. The clonotype originates from a woman in her thirties or forties with Graves' hyperthyroidism. The specimen sequenced was blood. The CDR3 here is CSARVRQGAFQETQYF. The CDR3 bases are TGCAGTGCTAGAGTAAGGCAGGGGGCCTTCCAAGAGACCCAGTACTTC.